The 27 T cell receptor beta chains presented below share a single source sample, sequenced in a study of shared clonotypes between healthy human individuals. Assay: immunoSEQ multiplex PCR; the TCRdb copy retains only in-frame clones and omits some. The sample shows 550,000 to 800,000 clones, around 74% of them seen only once. The specimen sequenced was memory CD4+ T cells sorted from blood. Subset noted: CD45RA-negative fraction. All receptors come from a woman aged 25 to 39 in good health.

This chain links TRBV11-2 with TRBJ2-7, with 9 bases identical to TRBD2. CDR1 and CDR2 (germline): SGHAT, FQNNGV. V shed 1 base and J 6 bases; nucleotides not matched to a gene: 10. CDR3 size: 16 residues. CDR3 region: CASSLAKGQAGGEQYF. The CDR3 DNA sequence: TGTGCCAGCAGCTTAGCGAAGGGACAAGCGGGGGGCGAGCAGTACTTC.

This rearrangement joins TRBV6-5 to TRBJ2-3; no clear D gene. The CDR3 is made up of 15 amino acids. The V gene lost 5 bases and the J gene lost 0 bases, with 12 bases spanning the gap. Germline loops: CDR1 MNHEY, CDR2 SVGAGI. The CDR3 sequence: CASSRVQLSTDTQYF. The CDR3, as DNA: TGTGCCAGCAGTCGGGTTCAGCTCAGCACAGATACGCAGTATTTT.

This chain joins TRBV5-8 and TRBJ2-3; 8 bases map to TRBD2. The CDR3 has 16 residues. Germline trimming cut 5 bases from V and 8 bases from J; bases unmatched to any gene: 16. CDR1 is SGHTS and CDR2 is YDEGEE in the germline V gene. In nucleotides, the CDR3 is TGTGCCAGCAGTCTTGGGACTAGTTCTTACCAGGGTACGCAGTATTTT. Encoded protein: CASSLGTSSYQGTQYF. Full variable domain (outside the CDR3, taken from reference TRBV5-8 and TRBJ2-3): EAGVTQSPTHLIKTRGQQATLRCSPISGHTSVYWYQQALGLGLQFLLWYDEGEERNRGNFPPRFSGRQFPNYSSELNVNALELEDSALYLCASSLGTSSYQGTQYFGPGTRLTVL.

V is TRBV19 and J is TRBJ1-1; weak D call: TRBD1 (5 bases). CDR3 length equals 12 residues. V was trimmed by 3 bases and J by 7 bases, leaving 9 bases between them. Germline V CDR1 and CDR2: LNHDA, SQIVND (reference sequence). The CDR3 sequence is CASSMFGGEAFF. CDR3 coding DNA: TGTGCCAGTAGTATGTTCGGGGGTGAAGCTTTCTTT.

The chain couples TRBV27 to TRBJ2-7; 14 nucleotides line up with TRBD2. With 5 bases clipped from V and 6 bases from J, the junction kept 6 bases outside the gene matches. CDR1 and CDR2 from the germline V gene are MNHEY and SMNVEV (reference sequence). The CDR3 runs to 15 residues. In DNA, the CDR3 is TGTGCCAGCAGTCCGGGACTAGCGGGAGTTGGCGAGCAGTACTTC. Translation gives CASSPGLAGVGEQYF.

This clone has just one count. The chain employs TRBV28 and TRBJ1-5, with TRBD1 as a possible D gene (5 bases). CDR1 MDHEN and CDR2 SYDVKM come from the germline V gene. CDR3 length: 13 residues. The germline V and J ends were trimmed by 3 bases and 8 bases, with 11 bases remaining between them. Here the CDR3 reads CASSFDRPEPQHF. The CDR3 nucleotides read TGTGCCAGCAGTTTCGACAGACCGGAGCCCCAGCATTTT.

V and J are TRBV5-1 and TRBJ2-7; D is ambiguous. This CDR3 contains 12 residues. V was pared by 1 base and J by 2 bases, with 4 bases between. Per germline, CDR1 SGHRS and CDR2 YFSETQ. In DNA form, the CDR3 reads TGCGCCAGCAGCTTGAGTCCCTACGAGCAGTACTTC. It encodes CASSLSPYEQYF.

The V gene is TRBV28, the J gene TRBJ2-3, with TRBD2 matching over 13 bases. V lost 5 bases, J lost 4 bases, and 3 bases stayed unmatched. From germline, CDR1 is MDHEN and CDR2 SYDVKM. The CDR3 covers 15 residues. CDR3 DNA sequence: TGTGCCAGCAGTAGACTAGCGGGAGGATCAGATACGCAGTATTTT. It yields the protein CASSRLAGGSDTQYF.

This clone was counted once. The chain has TRBV4-1 and TRBJ2-7; TRBD2 aligns across 10 bases. The CDR3 covers 15 residues. CDR1 is MGHRA, CDR2 YSYEKL, per germline. V lost 4 bases to trimming and J lost 6 bases; unmatched junction nucleotides: 9. CDR3 residues: CASSRAPGLAIEQYF. The CDR3 DNA reads TGCGCCAGCAGCCGCGCGCCGGGACTAGCGATCGAGCAGTACTTC.

The chain uses TRBV6-5 and TRBJ1-2, with TRBD1 matching over 7 bases. Germline V gene sequence: CDR1 MNHEY, CDR2 SVGAGI. V lost 5 bases, J lost 4 bases, and 7 bases stayed unmatched. The CDR3 is 14 residues long. CDR3 DNA: TGTGCCAGCAGTCGTGAGACAGGGATCTATGGCTACACCTTC. It translates to CASSRETGIYGYTF.

This clone occurred once. The chain carries TRBV7-7 and TRBJ2-5; D not certain. CDR3 length: 13 residues. Germline CDR1 is SSHAT and CDR2 is FNYEAQ (reference sequence). V lost 1 base to trimming and J lost 2 bases, with 5 bases between them. The chain's CDR3 is CASSLGRQETQYF. CDR3 DNA: TGTGCCAGCAGCTTAGGCAGGCAAGAGACCCAGTACTTC.

The chain is built from TRBV28 and TRBJ1-5, with D maybe TRBD1 (5 bases). This CDR3 is 16 amino acids long. In germline, CDR1 is MDHEN, CDR2 SYDVKM. V lost 4 bases to trimming and J lost 6 bases, with 19 bases between them. CDR3 region: CASSSGESRGFQPQHF. DNA of the CDR3: TGTGCCAGCAGTTCGGGGGAAAGTCGGGGGTTTCAGCCCCAGCATTTT.

The rearrangement uses TRBV4-2 and TRBJ2-1; 9 bases are a match to TRBD1. Trimming cost V 4 bases and J 6 bases; bases outside gene matches: 7. The germline gives CDR1 LGHNA, CDR2 YNFKEQ. The CDR3 sequence is 15 residues long. This CDR3 reads CASSPGDRDSNEQFF. DNA for the CDR3: TGTGCCAGCAGCCCCGGGGACAGGGATTCCAATGAGCAGTTCTTC.

The chain's CDR3 is CASSLMRPSNTGELFF. The DNA for the CDR3 is TGTGCCAGCAGCTTGATGAGACCGTCGAACACCGGGGAGCTGTTTTTT. The chain links TRBV5-5 to TRBJ2-2; D is undetermined. The CDR3 is 16 residues long. V dropped 1 base and J dropped 0 bases, with 10 bases sitting between them. Germline CDR1 reads SGHKS; CDR2 reads YYEKEE (reference sequence).

The sample holds a few counts of this clone. The rearrangement links TRBV19 to TRBJ1-5; no reliable D call. CDR3 size: 15 residues. Per the germline V gene, CDR1 is LNHDA and CDR2 is SQIVND (reference sequence). The V gene lost 4 bases and the J gene lost 0 bases, with 10 bases spanning the gap. The CDR3 DNA reads as TGTGCCAGTAGTACCCTGTGGTATAGCAATCAGCCCCAGCATTTT. Residues: CASSTLWYSNQPQHF.

The V and J genes are TRBV9 and TRBJ2-7; D call uncertain. Germline CDR1 SGDLS, CDR2 YYNGEE. This CDR3 contains 15 residues. Trimming took 2 bases from V and 6 from J, leaving 18 bases between them. CDR3 region: CASSVSIASGSEQYF. The CDR3 coding sequence is TGTGCCAGCAGCGTTTCGATCGCGAGTGGGTCCGAGCAGTACTTC.

Here the CDR3 reads CASSESRQGPYEQYF. The CDR3 nucleotides are TGTGCCAGCAGTGAATCCCGACAGGGTCCGTACGAGCAGTACTTC. The chain joins TRBV25-1 to TRBJ2-7, with 7 bases identical to TRBD1. The length of the CDR3 is 15 residues. Per the germline V gene, CDR1 is MGHDK and CDR2 is SYGVNS. The V gene end was trimmed by 1 base and the J gene end by 4 bases; junction bases not matched to a gene: 7.

V and J are TRBV27 and TRBJ1-5; D gene uncertain. Germline V CDR1 and CDR2: MNHEY, SMNVEV (reference sequence). The germline V and J ends were trimmed by 0 bases and 5 bases, with 5 bases remaining between them. CDR3 length equals 13 residues. Here the CDR3 reads CASSLSAYQPQHF. The CDR3 bases are TGTGCCAGCAGTTTATCCGCGTATCAGCCCCAGCATTTT.

This chain links TRBV7-7 with TRBJ2-5, with TRBD2 identical over 7 bases. V shed 1 base, J shed 2 bases, and the junction held 7 bases outside the gene matches. CDR3 length: 16 amino acids. Germline V gene lookup returns CDR1 SSHAT and CDR2 FNYEAQ (reference sequence). The CDR3 is CASSLGGASGQETQYF. CDR3 DNA: TGTGCCAGCAGCTTAGGAGGTGCTAGCGGTCAAGAGACCCAGTACTTC.

This sequence joins TRBV28 and TRBJ2-5; D gene unclear. This CDR3 has 13 residues. Germline V gives CDR1 MDHEN, CDR2 SYDVKM. Trimming stripped 3 bases from V and 5 bases from J, with 10 bases between. The CDR3 loop is CASSFSAGETQYF. As DNA, the CDR3 is TGTGCCAGCAGTTTCAGCGCCGGGGAGACCCAGTACTTC.

This sequence joins TRBV14 and TRBJ2-1, with 7 positions matching TRBD1. CDR3 size: 15 residues. Germline assignment: CDR1 SGHDN and CDR2 FVKESK. Trimming at V came to 4 bases and at J to 3 bases, leaving 6 bases not matched to a gene. CDR3 sequence reads: CASSLPGTVYNEQFF. CDR3 bases: TGTGCCAGCAGCCTCCCGGGGACAGTCTACAATGAGCAGTTCTTC.

This rearrangement joins TRBV6-5 to TRBJ1-5; D ambiguous. The CDR3 extends over 13 amino acids. Per the germline V gene, CDR1 is MNHEY and CDR2 is SVGAGI. Trimming pared 4 bases from V and 1 base from J, leaving 5 bases between. Here the CDR3 DNA reads TGTGCCAGCAGTTCGAAAAGCAATCAGCCCCAGCATTTT. It specifies CASSSKSNQPQHF.

This clone was detected a few times. The chain is built from TRBV7-8 and TRBJ2-7; 11 bases fit TRBD2. In germline, CDR1 is SGHVS, CDR2 FQNEAQ. The J segment lost 6 bases and the V segment lost 4 bases, leaving 8 bases of the junction unmatched. This CDR3 has 15 amino acids. This CDR3 reads CASSSQLGTSGEQYF. For the CDR3, the DNA is TGTGCCAGCAGCTCCCAACTCGGGACTAGCGGCGAGCAGTACTTC.

V gene TRBV6-5 combines with J gene TRBJ1-5, with D maybe TRBD1 (6 bases). The CDR3 runs to 14 residues. Germline V gene sequence: CDR1 MNHEY, CDR2 SVGAGI. V was pared by 5 bases and J by 7 bases, with 15 bases between. The chain's CDR3 is CASSTQGTGQPQHF. In DNA, the CDR3 is TGTGCCAGCAGTACACAGGGAACGGGGCAGCCCCAGCATTTT.

V gene TRBV11-2 combines with J gene TRBJ2-1; TRBD2 aligns across 13 bases. Germline V lookup: CDR1 SGHAT, CDR2 FQNNGV. J was trimmed by 9 bases and V by 5 bases; bases with no gene match: 7. The CDR3 spans 15 residues. The CDR3 nucleotides read TGTGCCAGCAGCATCGGACTAGCGGGGGACGGTGAGCAGTTCTTC. Protein sequence: CASSIGLAGDGEQFF.

CDR3 in DNA: TGTGCCAGCAGCCGAGCCGGGACTAGCGGATACGAGCAGTACTTC. It specifies CASSRAGTSGYEQYF. J is TRBJ2-7 and V is TRBV9; 11 nucleotides line up with TRBD2. V lost 4 bases and J lost 4; bases outside the gene matches: 7. This CDR3 comprises 15 residues. Germline V gene lookup returns CDR1 SGDLS and CDR2 YYNGEE.

The chain couples TRBV30 to TRBJ1-4; no clear D gene. This CDR3 region has 13 residues. V was clipped by 6 bases and J by 4 bases, with 12 bases between them. Germline V lookup: CDR1 GTSNPN, CDR2 SVGIG (reference sequence). As DNA, the CDR3 is TGTGCCTGCGGCGGGCGGAATAATGAAAAACTGTTTTTT. Translated, it gives CACGGRNNEKLFF.